The rows below give T cell receptor beta chains drawn from one sample of a study of cytomegalovirus exposure and HLA in healthy donors. This table comes from immunoSEQ multiplex PCR, and its TCRdb copy is limited to in-frame clones, with some not included. Among about 140,000 clones listed, around 87% were seen once. Specimen: PBMCs. These receptors all stem from a young man in good health and CMV-seropositive. Both conserved end residues are part of each CDR3. The order of the fields is clone size, D gene, J gene, CDR3 length, V gene, CDR3 protein, CDR3 DNA. The D gene is left open where the match is weak. Not every row has a clone size; where given, it reads once, few, many or a size class.

size: .; D: .; J: TRBJ1-5; length: 14; V: TRBV25-1; CDR3: CASSARDTRQPQHF; DNA: TGTGCCAGCAGTGCCCGGGACACCAGGCAGCCCCAGCATTTT
size: .; D: TRBD2; J: TRBJ2-1; length: 15; V: TRBV5-4; CDR3: CASSLVTSHRDEQFF; DNA: TGTGCCAGCAGCTTGGTGACTAGCCACCGGGATGAGCAGTTCTTC
size: .; D: TRBD2; J: TRBJ2-1; length: 15; V: TRBV29-1; CDR3: CSTAGRTLPRNEQFF; DNA: TGCAGCACTGCCGGGAGGACACTACCGAGGAATGAGCAGTTCTTC
size: many; D: .; J: TRBJ2-7; length: 11; V: TRBV19; CDR3: CASSYNYEQYF; DNA: TGTGCCAGTAGTTATAACTACGAGCAGTACTTC
size: .; D: .; J: TRBJ2-2; length: 20; V: TRBV6-1; CDR3: CASSEAGRDNPYLVSGELFF; DNA: TGTGCCAGCAGTGAAGCAGGCAGGGATAACCCCTACCTGGTTTCCGGGGAGCTGTTTTTT
size: .; D: TRBD2; J: TRBJ2-5; length: 15; V: TRBV2; CDR3: CASKLPGLGKETQYF; DNA: TGTGCCAGCAAGTTACCGGGACTAGGAAAAGAGACCCAGTACTTC
size: .; D: .; J: TRBJ2-5; length: 11; V: TRBV29-1; CDR3: CSVRLQETQYF; DNA: TGCAGCGTCAGATTACAAGAGACCCAGTACTTC
size: .; D: .; J: TRBJ1-2; length: 13; V: TRBV30; CDR3: CAWSTLRGYGYTF; DNA: TGTGCCTGGAGTACATTACGAGGCTATGGCTACACCTTC
size: .; D: TRBD1; J: TRBJ2-7; length: 15; V: TRBV2; CDR3: CASREAGGVGYEQYF; DNA: TGTGCCAGCAGAGAAGCAGGGGGAGTCGGCTACGAGCAGTACTTC
size: few; D: .; J: TRBJ1-2; length: 14; V: TRBV11-2; CDR3: CASRRPGFNYGYTF; DNA: TGTGCCAGCAGACGTCCAGGTTTTAACTATGGCTACACCTTC
size: .; D: TRBD1; J: TRBJ1-2; length: 15; V: TRBV5-4; CDR3: CASSSRQGNNYGYTF; DNA: TGTGCCAGCAGCTCCCGACAGGGTAATAACTATGGCTACACCTTC
size: .; D: .; J: TRBJ2-5; length: 14; V: TRBV5-4; CDR3: CASSLEAGTETQYF; DNA: TGTGCCAGCAGCTTGGAAGCGGGCACAGAGACCCAGTACTTC
size: .; D: .; J: TRBJ2-5; length: 17; V: TRBV27; CDR3: CASSSLRASVYQETQYF; DNA: TGTGCCAGCAGTTCTTTACGGGCTAGCGTGTACCAAGAGACCCAGTACTTC
size: .; D: .; J: TRBJ2-3; length: 20; V: TRBV21-1; CDR3: CASSKDSPGAGAASTDTQYF; DNA: TGTGCCAGCAGCAAAGATTCCCCAGGGGCGGGAGCCGCTAGCACAGATACGCAGTATTTT
size: once; D: TRBD2; J: TRBJ2-3; length: 18; V: TRBV11-3; CDR3: CASSAGTSGPGGTDTQYF; DNA: TGTGCCAGCAGCGCGGGGACTAGCGGCCCGGGGGGTACAGATACGCAGTATTTT
size: .; D: TRBD1; J: TRBJ2-7; length: 14; V: TRBV6-1; CDR3: CASSWDRKGIEQYF; DNA: TGTGCCAGCAGTTGGGACAGGAAAGGGATCGAGCAGTACTTC
size: .; D: TRBD1; J: TRBJ1-1; length: 17; V: TRBV5-1; CDR3: CASSPSPGTGLNTEAFF; DNA: TGCGCCAGCAGCCCGAGTCCCGGGACAGGACTGAACACTGAAGCTTTCTTT
size: .; D: TRBD1; J: TRBJ1-6; length: 14; V: TRBV5-1; CDR3: CASSLTGDFSPLHF; DNA: TGCGCCAGCAGCTTGACAGGGGACTTTTCACCCCTCCACTTT
size: .; D: TRBD2; J: TRBJ2-2; length: 18; V: TRBV27; CDR3: CASSFGTSGGAVTGELFF; DNA: TGTGCCAGCAGTTTCGGGACTAGCGGGGGGGCTGTCACCGGGGAGCTGTTTTTT
size: .; D: .; J: TRBJ1-2; length: 12; V: TRBV6-1; CDR3: CASSDGSYGYTF; DNA: TGTGCCAGCAGTGATGGTAGTTATGGCTACACCTTC
size: .; D: TRBD2; J: TRBJ2-1; length: 19; V: TRBV5-1; CDR3: CASSERTSGRPLGHNEQFF; DNA: TGCGCCAGCAGCGAACGGACTAGCGGGAGGCCTCTCGGGCACAATGAGCAGTTCTTC
size: few; D: .; J: TRBJ1-2; length: 14; V: TRBV18; CDR3: CASLGGGANYGYTF; DNA: TGTGCCAGCCTCGGGGGAGGAGCTAACTATGGCTACACCTTC
size: .; D: TRBD1; J: TRBJ1-5; length: 14; V: TRBV10-3; CDR3: CAISEQGANQPQHF; DNA: TGTGCCATCAGTGAACAGGGGGCGAATCAGCCCCAGCATTTT
size: once; D: .; J: TRBJ2-7; length: 11; V: TRBV6-5; CDR3: CASRRGSEQYF; DNA: TGTGCCAGCAGAAGGGGTTCCGAGCAGTACTTC
size: .; D: TRBD1; J: TRBJ2-1; length: 14; V: TRBV4-1; CDR3: CASTHRGRDNEQFF; DNA: TGCGCCAGCACTCACAGGGGAAGGGACAATGAGCAGTTCTTC
size: .; D: .; J: TRBJ2-3; length: 13; V: TRBV6-4; CDR3: CASSQTGTDTQYF; DNA: TGTGCCAGCAGTCAGACAGGCACAGATACGCAGTATTTT
size: .; D: .; J: TRBJ2-5; length: 15; V: TRBV5-8; CDR3: CASSLGRPYQETQYF; DNA: TGTGCCAGCAGCTTGGGCAGGCCGTACCAAGAGACCCAGTACTTC
size: .; D: TRBD2; J: TRBJ2-1; length: 16; V: TRBV5-1; CDR3: CASSLTGGSIYNEQFF; DNA: TGCGCCAGCAGCTTGACTGGCGGGAGCATCTACAATGAGCAGTTCTTC
size: .; D: .; J: TRBJ2-5; length: 15; V: TRBV5-4; CDR3: CASSLADRLRETQYF; DNA: TGTGCCAGCAGCTTGGCCGACAGGCTCCGGGAGACCCAGTACTTC
size: .; D: .; J: TRBJ1-1; length: 13; V: TRBV10-2; CDR3: CASSDPGEVEAFF; DNA: TGCGCCAGCAGTGACCCCGGGGAGGTTGAAGCTTTCTTT
size: .; D: .; J: TRBJ2-2; length: 15; V: TRBV7-2; CDR3: CASSLGSSNTGELFF; DNA: TGTGCCAGCAGCTTAGGTTCATCGAACACCGGGGAGCTGTTTTTT
size: .; D: TRBD2; J: TRBJ2-3; length: 15; V: TRBV30; CDR3: CAWSRAGGPTDTQYF; DNA: TGTGCCTGGAGTCGGGCGGGAGGCCCCACAGATACGCAGTATTTT
size: .; D: TRBD1; J: TRBJ1-2; length: 15; V: TRBV2; CDR3: CASRGTGESRRGYTF; DNA: TGTGCCAGCAGGGGGACAGGCGAATCACGGCGCGGCTACACCTTC
size: .; D: TRBD2; J: TRBJ2-7; length: 15; V: TRBV11-2; CDR3: CASSLGASGSYEQYF; DNA: TGTGCCAGCAGCTTGGGCGCTAGCGGATCCTACGAGCAGTACTTC
size: .; D: TRBD2; J: TRBJ2-3; length: 16; V: TRBV11-1; CDR3: CASSSPGTSGTDTQYF; DNA: TGTGCCAGCAGCTCACCCGGGACTAGCGGTACAGATACGCAGTATTTT
size: few; D: .; J: TRBJ1-1; length: 13; V: TRBV14; CDR3: CASSLHSNTEAFF; DNA: TGTGCCAGCAGCCTTCACTCTAACACTGAAGCTTTCTTT
size: .; D: .; J: TRBJ1-3; length: 15; V: TRBV6-5; CDR3: CASLPEGGSGNTIYF; DNA: TGTGCCAGCCTCCCCGAGGGAGGATCTGGAAACACCATATATTTT
size: .; D: TRBD1; J: TRBJ2-7; length: 14; V: TRBV27; CDR3: CASGPGQGDYEQYF; DNA: TGTGCCAGCGGTCCGGGACAGGGGGACTACGAGCAGTACTTC
size: .; D: TRBD1; J: TRBJ1-5; length: 15; V: TRBV19; CDR3: CASSSSQGDHQPQHF; DNA: TGTGCCAGTAGTTCCTCACAGGGGGATCACCAGCCCCAGCATTTT
size: few; D: TRBD1; J: TRBJ1-2; length: 15; V: TRBV5-4; CDR3: CASSLLGQGPRGYTF; DNA: TGTGCCAGCAGCTTGTTGGGACAGGGGCCTCGGGGCTACACCTTC
size: once; D: .; J: TRBJ2-5; length: 17; V: TRBV11-2; CDR3: CASSEEEGARPQETQYF; DNA: TGTGCCAGCAGTGAAGAGGAGGGAGCGAGGCCTCAAGAGACCCAGTACTTC
size: .; D: .; J: TRBJ2-1; length: 13; V: TRBV6-1; CDR3: CASSRWEEGEQFF; DNA: TGTGCCAGCAGTCGATGGGAGGAGGGTGAGCAGTTCTTC
size: .; D: TRBD2; J: TRBJ2-4; length: 14; V: TRBV2; CDR3: CASTVGGRGNIQYF; DNA: TGTGCCAGCACTGTAGGCGGGAGGGGCAACATTCAGTACTTC
size: .; D: .; J: TRBJ2-2; length: 13; V: TRBV5-6; CDR3: CASSSRGRDKVFF; DNA: TGTGCCAGCAGCTCCCGCGGCAGGGATAAAGTGTTTTTT
size: .; D: .; J: TRBJ2-5; length: 14; V: TRBV18; CDR3: CASSGPQPQETQYF; DNA: TGTGCCAGCTCAGGGCCCCAGCCCCAAGAGACCCAGTACTTC
size: .; D: TRBD1; J: TRBJ2-1; length: 15; V: TRBV18; CDR3: CASMGDRVSYNEQFF; DNA: TGTGCCAGTATGGGGGACAGGGTCTCCTACAATGAGCAGTTCTTC
size: .; D: TRBD1; J: TRBJ1-2; length: 14; V: TRBV30; CDR3: CAWIQPQGVYGYTF; DNA: TGTGCCTGGATCCAACCCCAGGGGGTATATGGCTACACCTTC
size: .; D: TRBD2; J: TRBJ2-7; length: 15; V: TRBV9; CDR3: CASSPTSGSVYEQYF; DNA: TGTGCCAGCAGCCCCACTAGCGGGAGCGTCTACGAGCAGTACTTC
size: .; D: TRBD1; J: TRBJ2-7; length: 14; V: TRBV10-3; CDR3: CAISTGTEAYEQYF; DNA: TGTGCCATCAGTACCGGGACAGAGGCGTACGAGCAGTACTTC
size: .; D: .; J: TRBJ1-1; length: 13; V: TRBV5-6; CDR3: CASRIQGNTEAFF; DNA: TGTGCCAGCAGGATACAGGGGAACACTGAAGCTTTCTTT
size: .; D: TRBD2; J: TRBJ2-7; length: 15; V: TRBV19; CDR3: CASSPPAGGAYEQYF; DNA: TGTGCCAGTAGTCCACCGGCGGGAGGTGCCTACGAGCAGTACTTC
size: .; D: .; J: TRBJ2-7; length: 16; V: TRBV10-3; CDR3: CAISGAGEKGSYEQYF; DNA: TGTGCCATCAGTGGGGCAGGGGAAAAAGGGTCCTACGAGCAGTACTTC
size: .; D: .; J: TRBJ1-5; length: 14; V: TRBV10-2; CDR3: CASTPRGDNQPQHF; DNA: TGCGCCAGCACCCCGCGGGGGGACAATCAGCCCCAGCATTTT
size: .; D: .; J: TRBJ1-1; length: 13; V: TRBV14; CDR3: CASSQAGAGEAFF; DNA: TGTGCCAGCAGCCAGGCGGGGGCGGGTGAAGCTTTCTTT
size: .; D: TRBD1; J: TRBJ2-2; length: 14; V: TRBV18; CDR3: CASSRQGYTGELFF; DNA: TGTGCCAGCTCAAGACAGGGCTACACCGGGGAGCTGTTTTTT